This TCR beta chain was documented in a study of beta chain features in type 1 diabetes. Study-level findings and limits: At VDJ recombination sites, type 1 diabetes patients had fewer insertions and more deleted nucleotides. Among patients, naive, central memory and Treg TCRB repertoires appeared more similar than among healthy donors.

Expressed TCRB transcripts were sequenced, since all the RNA that had been isolated was reverse transcribed. Clones were read by immunoSEQ multiplex PCR, and TCRdb kept only the in-frame ones, dropping some. The table shows 200,000 to 250,000 clones, with over 9.5% occurring only once. Deletions cut 4 bases from V and 4 bases from J, with 19 bases between. Germline CDR1 and CDR2: SEHNR and FQNEAQ (reference sequence). The CDR3 covers 16 residues. About this clone itself: Its target is unknown.

The specimen was naive CD4+ T cells from blood. The source is a woman aged 18-29 years in good health. The rearrangement uses TRBV7-9 and TRBJ1-1, with D tentatively TRBD1 (6 bases). The CDR3 DNA follows: TGTGCCAGCAGCTCCCCCCGAGGGGGAGGGAGCACTGAAGCTTTCTTT. Protein sequence: CASSSPRGGGSTEAFF.